This T cell receptor beta chain comes out of a study of blood T cells in healthy people across ages. Overall study findings and caveats: Unknown donor CMV status possibly confounded expanded clonotype changes. The study found more naive CD4+ cells and higher diversity in long-lived than aged donors.

This clonotype was recorded a few times. The antigen remains unidentified. A second PCR, run for about 7 to 11 cycles, used a sample-barcoded 5' primer plus a J-beta primer mix. A template-switch adaptor with 12 random nucleotides tagged each cDNA molecule. TCRdb redid the calling of the 5' RACE reads with MiXCR, one entry per CDR3 protein. This sample yields 1 million or so distinct CDR3 sequences, of which 40% to 45% are seen a single time; approximately 17% belongs to the top ten. The sequence was obtained from a woman aged 60-75 years in good health. Sample: blood.

The CDR3 is CASSFSQTTEQYF. DNA of the CDR3: TGTGCCAGCAGTTTCTCCCAGACCACCGAGCAGTACTTC. The gene calls are TRBV12-3 or TRBV12-4 and TRBJ2-7; D not certain. The CDR3 totals 13 residues. The germline V and J ends were trimmed by 3 bases and 6 bases, with 12 bases remaining between them.